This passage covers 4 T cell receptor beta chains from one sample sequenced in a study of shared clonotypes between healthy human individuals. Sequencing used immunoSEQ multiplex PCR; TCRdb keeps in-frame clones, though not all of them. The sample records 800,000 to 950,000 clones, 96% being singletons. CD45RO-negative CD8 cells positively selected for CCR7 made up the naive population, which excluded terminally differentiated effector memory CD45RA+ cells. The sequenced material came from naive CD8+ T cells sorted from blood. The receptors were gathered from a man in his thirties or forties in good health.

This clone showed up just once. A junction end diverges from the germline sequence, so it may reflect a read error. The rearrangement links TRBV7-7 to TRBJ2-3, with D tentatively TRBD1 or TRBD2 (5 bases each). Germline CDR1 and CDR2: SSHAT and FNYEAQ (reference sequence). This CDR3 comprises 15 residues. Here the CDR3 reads CASSPRNKGRSTQYF. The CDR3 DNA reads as TGTGCTAGCAGCCCTCGAAATAAGGGGAGAAGTACGCAGTATTTT.

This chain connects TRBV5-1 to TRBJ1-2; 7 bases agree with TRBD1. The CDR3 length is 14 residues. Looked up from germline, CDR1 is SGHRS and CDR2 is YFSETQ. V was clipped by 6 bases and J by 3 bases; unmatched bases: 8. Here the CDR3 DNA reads TGCGCCAGCACAGGGGACAGTTTTTACTATGGCTACACCTTC. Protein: CASTGDSFYYGYTF.

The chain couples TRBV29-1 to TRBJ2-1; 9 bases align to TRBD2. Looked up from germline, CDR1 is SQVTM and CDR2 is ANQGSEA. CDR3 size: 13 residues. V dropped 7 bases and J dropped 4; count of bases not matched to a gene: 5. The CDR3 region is CSGVTSGYNEQFF. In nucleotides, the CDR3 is TGCAGCGGTGTGACTAGCGGTTACAATGAGCAGTTCTTC.

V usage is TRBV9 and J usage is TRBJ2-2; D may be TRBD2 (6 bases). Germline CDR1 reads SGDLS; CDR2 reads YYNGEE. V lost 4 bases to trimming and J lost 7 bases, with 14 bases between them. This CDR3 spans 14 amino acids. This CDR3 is CASSLGGPGGELFF. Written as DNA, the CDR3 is TGTGCCAGCAGCCTAGGAGGGCCTGGCGGGGAGCTGTTTTTT.